This TCR beta chain was documented in a study of T cells in Graves' hyperthyroidism and ophthalmopathy. Study observations and caveats: Stable hyperthyroidism and ophthalmopathy were separated using 13 V-J signatures.

Uncontrolled infections, other autoimmune diseases, pregnancy or lactation led to exclusion of patients. 8.5 to 10 ml of fresh peripheral blood supplied the PBMCs. V lost 3 bases to trimming and J lost 4 bases; unmatched junction nucleotides: 11. The CDR3 has 16 amino acids. CDR1 and CDR2 (germline): ENHRY, SYGVKD. This clonotype has a count of ten or more. Antigen specificity is unknown. The TCR beta CDR3 regions underwent amplification using RNA transcripts as the source. In the first-round RT-PCR of the TCR CDR3, the HTBI primer set was used. One entry per CDR3 protein, called by TCRdb with MiXCR from the multiplex PCR reads. The data hold approximately 200,000 distinct CDR3 sequences, with about a sixth observed a single time.

V and J are TRBV10-3 and TRBJ1-1; 7 nucleotides agree with TRBD1. What was sequenced was blood. This clonotype was obtained from a man aged 35 to 55 with Graves' hyperthyroidism. The CDR3 loop reads CAISDLDRTPTTEAFF. Written as DNA, the CDR3 is TGTGCCATCAGTGATCTGGACAGGACACCGACCACTGAAGCTTTCTTT.